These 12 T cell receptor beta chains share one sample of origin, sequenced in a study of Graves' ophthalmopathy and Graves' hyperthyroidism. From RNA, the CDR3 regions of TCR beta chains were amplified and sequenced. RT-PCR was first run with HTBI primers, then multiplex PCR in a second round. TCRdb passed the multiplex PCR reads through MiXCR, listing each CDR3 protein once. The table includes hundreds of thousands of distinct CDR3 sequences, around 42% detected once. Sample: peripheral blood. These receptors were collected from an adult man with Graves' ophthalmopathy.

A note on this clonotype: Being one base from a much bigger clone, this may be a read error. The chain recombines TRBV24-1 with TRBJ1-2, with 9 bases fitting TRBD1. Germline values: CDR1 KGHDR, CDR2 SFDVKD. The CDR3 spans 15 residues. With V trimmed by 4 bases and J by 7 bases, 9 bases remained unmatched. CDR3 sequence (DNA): TGTGCCACCAGTGACTACGGGACAGGGTTCCGTGGCTACACCTTC. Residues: CATSDYGTGFRGYTF.

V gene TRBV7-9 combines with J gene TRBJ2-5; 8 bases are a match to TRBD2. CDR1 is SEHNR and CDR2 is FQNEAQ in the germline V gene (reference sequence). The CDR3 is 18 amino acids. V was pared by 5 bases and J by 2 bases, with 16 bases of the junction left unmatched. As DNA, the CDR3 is TGTGCCAGCAGCCTTCGTTTGGGTTTAGAGCGGGAGCAAGAGACCCAGTACTTC. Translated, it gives CASSLRLGLEREQETQYF.

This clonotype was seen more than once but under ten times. CDR3 DNA: TGTGCCAGCAGCTTTTTTCGCAACGAGCAGTACTTC. As protein: CASSFFRNEQYF. J is TRBJ2-7 and V is TRBV7-9; D call uncertain. In germline, CDR1 is SEHNR, CDR2 FQNEAQ (reference sequence). Trimming stripped 3 bases from V and 5 bases from J, with 8 bases between. The CDR3 runs 12 residues.

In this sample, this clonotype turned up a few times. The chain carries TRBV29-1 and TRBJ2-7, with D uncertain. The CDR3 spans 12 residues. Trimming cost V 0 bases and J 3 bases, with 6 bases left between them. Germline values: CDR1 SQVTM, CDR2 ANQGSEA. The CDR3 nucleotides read TGCAGCGTTGAAGAGGCAGACTACGAGCAGTACTTC. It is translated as CSVEEADYEQYF.

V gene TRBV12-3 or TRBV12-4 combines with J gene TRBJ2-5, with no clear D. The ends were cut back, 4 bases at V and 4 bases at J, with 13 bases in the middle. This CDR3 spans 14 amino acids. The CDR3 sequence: CASSSLEPGETQYF. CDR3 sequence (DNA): TGTGCCAGCAGTTCTCTAGAGCCCGGAGAGACCCAGTACTTC.

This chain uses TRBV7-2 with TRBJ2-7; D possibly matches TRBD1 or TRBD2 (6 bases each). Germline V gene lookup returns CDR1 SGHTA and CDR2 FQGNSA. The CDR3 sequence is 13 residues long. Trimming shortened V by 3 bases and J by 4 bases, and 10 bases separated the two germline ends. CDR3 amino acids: CASSFRGGYEQYF. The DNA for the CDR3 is TGTGCCAGCAGCTTCCGAGGGGGGTACGAGCAGTACTTC.

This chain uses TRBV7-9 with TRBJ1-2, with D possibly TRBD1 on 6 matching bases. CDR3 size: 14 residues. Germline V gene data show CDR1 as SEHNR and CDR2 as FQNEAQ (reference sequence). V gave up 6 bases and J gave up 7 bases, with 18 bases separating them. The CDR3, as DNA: TGTGCCAGCAGTTACTTGGGGGCTACTATTGGCTACACCTTC. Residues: CASSYLGATIGYTF.

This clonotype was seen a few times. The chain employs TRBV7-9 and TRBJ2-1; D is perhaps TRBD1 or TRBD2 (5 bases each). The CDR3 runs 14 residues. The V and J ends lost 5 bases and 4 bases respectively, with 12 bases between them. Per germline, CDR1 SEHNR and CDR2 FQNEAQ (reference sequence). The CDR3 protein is CASSARDGYNEQFF. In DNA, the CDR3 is TGTGCCAGCAGCGCCCGGGACGGGTACAATGAGCAGTTCTTC.

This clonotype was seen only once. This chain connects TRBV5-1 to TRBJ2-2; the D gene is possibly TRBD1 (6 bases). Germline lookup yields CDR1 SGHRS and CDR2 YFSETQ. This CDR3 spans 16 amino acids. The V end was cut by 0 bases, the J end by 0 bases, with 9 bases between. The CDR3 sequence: CASSLGTDANTGELFF. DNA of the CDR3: TGCGCCAGCAGCTTGGGGACAGACGCGAACACCGGGGAGCTGTTTTTT.

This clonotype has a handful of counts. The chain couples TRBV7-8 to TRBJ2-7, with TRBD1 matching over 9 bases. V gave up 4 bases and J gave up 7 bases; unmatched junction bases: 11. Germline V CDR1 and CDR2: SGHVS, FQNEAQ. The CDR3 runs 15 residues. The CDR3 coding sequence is TGTGCCAGCAGCTCGCCCGGACAGGGGCTGGGGGAGCAGTACTTC. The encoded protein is CASSSPGQGLGEQYF. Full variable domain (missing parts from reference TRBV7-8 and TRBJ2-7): GAGVSQSPRYKVAKRGQDVALRCDPISGHVSLFWYQQALGQGPEFLTYFQNEAQLDKSGLPSDRFFAERPEGSVSTLKIQRTQQEDSAVYLCASSSPGQGLGEQYFGPGTRLTVT.

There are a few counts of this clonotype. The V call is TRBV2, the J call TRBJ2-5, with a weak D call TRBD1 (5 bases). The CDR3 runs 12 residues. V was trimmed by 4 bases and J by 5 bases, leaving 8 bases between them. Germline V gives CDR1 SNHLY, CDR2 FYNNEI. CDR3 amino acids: CASSAGLETQYF. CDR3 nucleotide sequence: TGTGCCAGCAGTGCAGGGTTGGAGACCCAGTACTTC.

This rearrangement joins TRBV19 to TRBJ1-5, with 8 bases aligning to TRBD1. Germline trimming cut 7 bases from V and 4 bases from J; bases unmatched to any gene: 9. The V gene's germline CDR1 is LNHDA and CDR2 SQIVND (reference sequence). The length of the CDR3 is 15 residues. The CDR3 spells CASTIGRQGNQPQHF. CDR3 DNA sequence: TGTGCCAGTACTATTGGGCGACAGGGGAATCAGCCCCAGCATTTT.